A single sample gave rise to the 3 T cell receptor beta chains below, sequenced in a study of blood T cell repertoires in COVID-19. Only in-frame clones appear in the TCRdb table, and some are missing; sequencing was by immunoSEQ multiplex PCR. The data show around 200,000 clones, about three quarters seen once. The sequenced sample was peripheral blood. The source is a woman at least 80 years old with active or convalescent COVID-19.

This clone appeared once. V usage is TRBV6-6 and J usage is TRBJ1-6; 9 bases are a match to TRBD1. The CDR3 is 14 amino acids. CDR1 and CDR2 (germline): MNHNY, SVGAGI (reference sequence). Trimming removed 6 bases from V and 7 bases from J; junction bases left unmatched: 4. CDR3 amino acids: CASRQGAVNSPLHF. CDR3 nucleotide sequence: TGTGCCAGCAGACAGGGGGCGGTCAATTCACCCCTCCACTTT.

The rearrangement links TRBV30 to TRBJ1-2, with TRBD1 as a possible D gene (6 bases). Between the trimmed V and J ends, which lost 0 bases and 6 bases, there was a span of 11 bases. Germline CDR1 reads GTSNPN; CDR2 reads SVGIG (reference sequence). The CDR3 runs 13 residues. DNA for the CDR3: TGTGCCTGGAGTGTAAAGGGGGACGATGGCTACACCTTC. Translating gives CAWSVKGDDGYTF. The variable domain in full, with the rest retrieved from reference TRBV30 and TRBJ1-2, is SQTIHQWPATLVQPVGSPLSLECTVEGTSNPNLYWYRQAAGRGLQLLFYSVGIGQISSEVPQNLSASRPQDRQFILSSKKLLLSDSGFYLCAWSVKGDDGYTFGSGTRLTVV.

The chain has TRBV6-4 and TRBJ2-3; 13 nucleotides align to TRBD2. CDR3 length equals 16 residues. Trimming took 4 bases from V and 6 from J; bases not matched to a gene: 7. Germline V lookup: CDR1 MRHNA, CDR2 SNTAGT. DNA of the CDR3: TGTGCCAGCAGTGTCACTAGCGGGGGGGCATCTGATACGCAGTATTTT. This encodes CASSVTSGGASDTQYF.